This passage covers 17 T cell receptor beta chains from one sample sequenced in a study of beta chain features in type 1 diabetes. Every isolated RNA sample was fully reverse transcribed, so sequencing captured expressed TCRB transcripts. Data came from immunoSEQ multiplex PCR; TCRdb stores just in-frame clones and leaves some out. Here the sample spans hundreds of thousands of clones, 15% being singletons. The sample was naive CD4+ T cells from blood. These receptors were collected from a man in his late teens or twenties in good health.

This clone was observed a few times. The chain uses TRBV5-4 and TRBJ2-1, with D uncertain. V was clipped by 4 bases and J by 8 bases, with 19 bases between them. This CDR3 is built from 15 residues. The germline V gene has CDR1 SGHNT and CDR2 YYREEE (reference sequence). CDR3 loop: CASSPSFLLVHEQFF. CDR3 coding DNA: TGTGCCAGCAGCCCCAGTTTTTTGTTGGTTCATGAGCAGTTCTTC.

The chain has TRBV7-2 and TRBJ1-5; no definite D call. This CDR3 has 14 amino acids. V was clipped by 3 bases and J by 5 bases, with 11 bases between them. Germline CDR1 SGHTA, CDR2 FQGNSA. The CDR3 nucleotides read TGTGCCAGCAGCTTTAGAGAGGCCCATCAGCCCCAGCATTTT. Translated, it gives CASSFREAHQPQHF.

In this sample, this clone turned up a few times. The chain has TRBV6-5 and TRBJ2-7; D unclear. This CDR3 region has 14 residues. Germline V gene data show CDR1 as MNHEY and CDR2 as SVGAGI. Trimming pared 0 bases from V and 6 bases from J, leaving 12 bases between. CDR3 nucleotide sequence: TGTGCCAGCAGTTACTCGACCGCGCCCGTCGAGCAGTACTTC. This gives the protein CASSYSTAPVEQYF.

This clone showed up just a few times. The genes are TRBV14 and TRBJ1-6, with a weak D call TRBD1 (5 bases). V lost 0 bases and J 9 bases, leaving 18 bases between the germline ends. Germline V gene sequence: CDR1 SGHDN, CDR2 FVKESK. CDR3 length: 17 residues. CDR3 DNA sequence: TGTGCCAGCAGCCAAGATTTTATGGGGTCGGGACTTTCACCCCTCCACTTT. Translation: CASSQDFMGSGLSPLHF.

This clone was seen a handful of times. The chain recombines TRBV21-1 with TRBJ2-7; the table's D call, TRBD2, has no DNA check behind it. TRBV21-1 is a pseudogene. The CDR3 has 14 residues. CDR3 in amino acids: CASTGGFTPYEQYF. As DNA, the CDR3 is TGTGCCAGCACGGGGGGGTTTACTCCCTACGAGCAGTACTTC.

The V and J genes are TRBV29-1 and TRBJ1-1, with 10 positions matching TRBD1. V gave up 7 bases and J gave up 4 bases; unmatched junction bases: 3. The germline V gene has CDR1 SQVTM and CDR2 ANQGSEA. There are 12 residues in the CDR3. The CDR3 DNA follows: TGCAGCGCTGGACAGGGGGGCACTGAAGCTTTCTTT. It specifies CSAGQGGTEAFF.

This clone was detected a few times. The genes are TRBV5-1 and TRBJ2-6, with D hard to call. Per germline, CDR1 SGHRS and CDR2 YFSETQ. V lost 0 bases to trimming and J lost 9 bases, with 10 bases between them. The CDR3 spans 14 residues. CDR3 nucleotide sequence: TGCGCCAGCAGCTTGGGTGGGGTGGTCAACGTCCTGACTTTC. Its translation is CASSLGGVVNVLTF. The full variable domain, rest sourced from reference TRBV5-1 and TRBJ2-6, is KAGVTQTPRYLIKTRGQQVTLSCSPISGHRSVSWYQQTPGQGLQFLFEYFSETQRNKGNFPGRFSGRQFSNSRSEMNVSTLELGDSALYLCASSLGGVVNVLTFGAGSRLTVL.

The chain carries TRBV28 and TRBJ1-2, with D perhaps TRBD1 (5 bases). Germline-derived CDR1 and CDR2 are MDHEN and SYDVKM. V shed 0 bases and J shed 6 bases, with 14 bases lying between them. The CDR3 is made up of 15 amino acids. CDR3 sequence reads: CASSLWRALGDGYTF. CDR3 DNA: TGTGCCAGCAGTTTATGGAGGGCATTAGGGGATGGCTACACCTTC.

This clone was counted between two and nine times. This chain links TRBV27 with TRBJ1-1; 7 bases fit TRBD1. CDR1 is MNHEY, CDR2 SMNVEV, per germline (reference sequence). There are 15 residues in the CDR3. The trim removed 3 bases at V and 3 bases at J, leaving 7 bases unmatched. CDR3 DNA sequence: TGTGCCAGCAGTTTCTACAGGGGAGGGGACACTGAAGCTTTCTTT. This codes for CASSFYRGGDTEAFF.

This clone has a handful of counts. The rearrangement joins TRBV7-3 to TRBJ2-5, with D perhaps being TRBD1 or TRBD2 (6 bases each). CDR1 SGHTA and CDR2 FQGTGA come from the germline V gene. The V gene lost 5 bases and the J gene lost 7 bases, with 23 bases spanning the gap. The CDR3 totals 16 residues. The CDR3 loop is CASSPQRGTATATQYF. In DNA form, the CDR3 reads TGTGCCAGCAGCCCCCAAAGGGGGACTGCTACTGCGACCCAGTACTTC. Looking up the rest from reference TRBV7-3 and TRBJ2-5 gives the full variable domain: GAGVSQTPSNKVTEKGKYVELRCDPISGHTALYWYRQSLGQGPEFLIYFQGTGAADDSGLPNDRFFAVRPEGSVSTLKIQRTERGDSAVYLCASSPQRGTATATQYFGPGTRLLVL.

The chain combines TRBV2 with TRBJ2-7; D call uncertain. Germline V gene data show CDR1 as SNHLY and CDR2 as FYNNEI. The length of the CDR3 is 11 residues. V shed 8 bases and J shed 7 bases, with 12 bases lying between them. CDR3 protein: CASQDLREQYF. CDR3 DNA: TGTGCCAGCCAGGACCTGAGAGAGCAGTACTTC.

This chain links TRBV11-2 with TRBJ1-2, with 9 nucleotides matching TRBD1. The CDR3 has 16 amino acids. With V trimmed by 5 bases and J by 2 bases, 9 bases remained unmatched. The germline V gene encodes CDR1 SGHAT and CDR2 FQNNGV. DNA of the CDR3: TGTGCCAGCAGCCTTATACGGGACAGGGAGAACTATGGCTACACCTTC. Amino acid sequence: CASSLIRDRENYGYTF.

Only a few counts were recorded for this clone. J is TRBJ2-2 and V is TRBV5-6; 7 nucleotides agree with TRBD1. The CDR3 runs 15 residues. V trimming: 1 base; J trimming: 4 bases; junction bases outside the gene matches: 4. The germline V gene encodes CDR1 SGHDT and CDR2 YYEEEE. The CDR3 nucleotides are TGTGCCAGCAGCTTGAGGGGGCACTTCACCGGGGAGCTGTTTTTT. Translation: CASSLRGHFTGELFF.

This clone has a handful of counts. The CDR3 DNA follows: TGCGCCAGCAGCCAAGTTCCGCTAAACACCGGGGAGCTGTTTTTT. It specifies CASSQVPLNTGELFF. The chain has TRBV4-1 and TRBJ2-2; no reliable D call. The germline CDR1 and CDR2 sequences are MGHRA and YSYEKL. V dropped 1 base and J dropped 2 bases, with 8 bases sitting between them. CDR3 length: 15 amino acids.

This clone was observed a handful of times. The genes are TRBV15 and TRBJ2-3; unclear D gene. The V end lost 3 bases, the J end lost 4 bases, and 11 bases lay between the germline ends. This CDR3 spans 14 amino acids. Germline CDR1 reads LNHNV; CDR2 reads YYDKDF (reference sequence). The DNA of the CDR3 is TGTGCCACCAGCAGTGGTTTCATAGCAGATACGCAGTATTTT. Its protein product is CATSSGFIADTQYF.

This sequence joins TRBV21-1 and TRBJ2-7; TRBD2, the table's D call, lacks a check against the DNA. TRBV21-1 is listed as a pseudogene. This CDR3 has 19 amino acids. The CDR3 bases are TGTGCCAGCAGCAAAGCGCTTTCCAGGACTAGCGGGGCTTCCTACGAGCAGTACTTC. Its protein product is CASSKALSRTSGASYEQYF.

The V and J genes are TRBV12-5 and TRBJ2-2; 11 positions match TRBD1. This CDR3 has 16 residues. Germline CDR1 is LGHNT and CDR2 is FRNRAP. The junction had 6 bases not matched to a gene; V was cut back by 5 bases and J by 4 bases. CDR3 DNA: TGTGCTAGTGGTCCCGGGACAGGGGGTTTCACCGGGGAGCTGTTTTTT. As protein: CASGPGTGGFTGELFF.